The sequence of this T cell receptor (beta chain) was determined in a study of T cell changes during pregnancy in multiple sclerosis. Deletions cut 8 bases from V and 7 bases from J, with 6 bases between. The CDR3 loop spans 10 amino acids. Germline V gene data show CDR1 as MNHNS and CDR2 as SASEGT. Libraries were prepared by immunoSEQ multiplex PCR; TCRdb keeps only in-frame clonotypes and omits some of them. The profile shows tens of thousands of clones, roughly 94% of them singletons. The TCR comes from a female donor with multiple sclerosis, enrolled in a pregnancy study. Sequencing used peripheral blood, obtained before pregnancy. This chain uses TRBV6-1 with TRBJ1-3; D gene uncertain. The CDR3 sequence is CASGRNTIYF. The CDR3 DNA follows: TGTGCCAGCGGGAGGAACACCATATATTTT.